The 24 T cell receptor beta chains below were found in one sample sequenced in a study of patients and donors after allogeneic stem cell transplantation. A single record per CDR3 protein comes from TCRdb applying MiXCR to the RT-PCR reads. Among over 200,000 distinct CDR3 sequences listed, 38% were seen once. Source material: blood, either unsorted or a sorted T cell fraction (not recorded which). These receptors were collected from a human donor who was either an allogeneic HSCT recipient or a stem cell or donor lymphocyte infusion donor (not recorded which). It is not recorded whose cells these are; they may come from a transplant donor.

The V gene is TRBV6-6, the J gene TRBJ1-2; a possible D gene is TRBD1 (5 bases). Germline V CDR1 and CDR2: MNHNY, SVGAGI (reference sequence). V was pared by 3 bases and J by 0 bases, with 17 bases between. This CDR3 is built from 17 residues. The CDR3 here is CASSYRPPGSANYGYTF. The CDR3 DNA sequence: TGTGCCAGCAGTTATCGCCCTCCAGGGTCAGCTAACTATGGCTACACCTTC.

The chain uses TRBV12-3 or TRBV12-4 and TRBJ1-4, with D tentatively TRBD1 (5 bases). Trimming removed 6 bases from V and 6 bases from J, with 17 bases in between. This CDR3 has 15 residues. The CDR3 protein is CASSRPDSDDEKLFF. Here the CDR3 DNA reads TGTGCCAGCAGCCGACCAGACAGTGACGATGAAAAACTGTTTTTT.

The CDR3 spells CASRGRVYYEQYF. The CDR3, as DNA: TGTGCCAGCAGGGGCAGGGTTTACTACGAGCAGTACTTC. The rearrangement uses TRBV25-1 and TRBJ2-7; D perhaps matches TRBD1 (5 bases). Trimming stripped 6 bases from V and 3 bases from J, with 12 bases between. The CDR3 spans 13 residues. In germline, CDR1 is MGHDK, CDR2 SYGVNS.

The J gene is TRBJ2-5, the V gene TRBV12-3 or TRBV12-4; 8 bases are shared with TRBD2. The CDR3 contains 13 residues. The junction had 7 bases not matched to a gene; V was cut back by 9 bases and J by 4 bases. CDR3 bases: TGTGCCAGTGGCGAGCGGGGGAGAGAGACCCAGTACTTC. It encodes CASGERGRETQYF.

The CDR3 bases are TGTGCCAGCAGCCGGGACCACAGCAATCAGCCCCAGCATTTT. It yields the protein CASSRDHSNQPQHF. This chain connects TRBV12-3 or TRBV12-4 to TRBJ1-5, with D possibly being TRBD1 (5 bases). Trimming removed 6 bases from V and 1 base from J, with 10 bases in between. CDR3 length: 14 residues.

In this sample, this clonotype turned up a few times. CDR3 in amino acids: CSRGRMSYGYTF. DNA of the CDR3: TGCAGCCGGGGGAGGATGAGCTATGGCTACACCTTC. The V call is TRBV20-1, the J call TRBJ1-2; D might be TRBD1 (5 bases). Germline CDR1 and CDR2: DFQATT and SNEGSKA (reference sequence). The CDR3 is made up of 12 amino acids.

This clonotype was counted at least ten times. V and J are TRBV12-3 or TRBV12-4 and TRBJ1-1; D gene unclear. V was clipped by 6 bases and J by 0 bases, with 5 bases between them. There are 12 residues in the CDR3. In DNA, the CDR3 is TGTGCCAGCAGAGTGATGAACACTGAAGCTTTCTTT. Translating it yields CASRVMNTEAFF.

CDR3 sequence reads: CASSLILAGTDTQYF. CDR3 nucleotide sequence: TGTGCCAGCAGTTTAATTCTGGCGGGCACAGATACGCAGTATTTT. V usage is TRBV28 and J usage is TRBJ2-3; unclear D gene. This CDR3 has 15 residues. The V end was cut by 2 bases, the J end by 1 base, with 10 bases between. CDR1 is MDHEN, CDR2 SYDVKM, per germline.

This clonotype was observed a few times. V and J are TRBV20-1 and TRBJ1-1; the match to TRBD1 covers 8 bases. The CDR3 extends over 14 amino acids. CDR1 is DFQATT and CDR2 is SNEGSKA in the germline V gene (reference sequence). Unmatched junction bases numbered 8, after V lost 3 bases and J lost 5 bases. In DNA form, the CDR3 reads TGCAGTGCTAGTATCAGGGGGCCTGGAACTGAAGCTTTCTTT. This translates into CSASIRGPGTEAFF.

The chain is built from TRBV29-1 and TRBJ1-2; D may be TRBD1 (6 bases). V lost 4 bases and J lost 4, with 16 bases in between. The CDR3 covers 14 residues. Germline CDR1 and CDR2: SQVTM and ANQGSEA. The CDR3 coding sequence is TGCAGCGTTGTGGAGGCCAGGGGAGGCTATGGCTACACCTTC. Translating it yields CSVVEARGGYGYTF.

This clonotype was recorded a few times. The chain has TRBV5-5 and TRBJ1-1; the D is unclear. V was cut by 3 bases and J by 1 base, with 10 bases left in between. Germline-derived CDR1 and CDR2 are SGHKS and YYEKEE (reference sequence). The CDR3 is 14 amino acids. As DNA, the CDR3 is TGTGCCAGCAGCTCAACGACTGGGAACACTGAAGCTTTCTTT. It codes for CASSSTTGNTEAFF.

This clonotype appeared a few times. The chain has TRBV25-1 and TRBJ1-4; TRBD1 agrees at 8 bases. The CDR3 has 15 amino acids. With 6 bases clipped from V and 8 bases from J, the junction kept 11 bases outside the gene matches. Germline loops: CDR1 MGHDK, CDR2 SYGVNS. CDR3 sequence reads: CASSVDRGLREKLFF. The CDR3 DNA reads TGTGCCAGCAGCGTCGACAGGGGTCTTAGGGAAAAACTGTTTTTT.

The V gene is TRBV14, the J gene TRBJ2-2; no definite D call. V shed 4 bases and J shed 7 bases, with 10 bases lying between them. CDR3 size: 13 residues. Per the germline V gene, CDR1 is SGHDN and CDR2 is FVKESK. The chain's CDR3 is CASSRVRNGELFF. CDR3 DNA: TGTGCCAGCAGCCGAGTGAGAAACGGGGAGCTGTTTTTT.

Here the CDR3 DNA reads TGCAGTGCTAGTACGGGGACAGAGTATAGCAATCAGCCCCAGCATTTT. Translating gives CSASTGTEYSNQPQHF. The rearrangement joins TRBV20-1 to TRBJ1-5; 7 positions agree with TRBD1. V was pared by 3 bases and J by 0 bases, with 8 bases of the junction left unmatched. This CDR3 has 16 residues. Germline V gene sequence: CDR1 DFQATT, CDR2 SNEGSKA (reference sequence).

A few counts support this clonotype. The genes are TRBV2 and TRBJ2-5, with no clear D. V dropped 3 bases and J dropped 2 bases, with 4 bases sitting between them. Germline CDR1 is SNHLY and CDR2 is FYNNEI. The CDR3 runs to 12 residues. The CDR3 is CASSDRQETQYF. DNA for the CDR3: TGTGCCAGCAGTGACAGACAAGAGACCCAGTACTTC.

The table lists this clonotype with a few counts. V is TRBV15 and J is TRBJ2-3; no definite D call. There are 15 residues in the CDR3. The V end was cut by 0 bases, the J end by 2 bases, with 9 bases between. Per germline, CDR1 LNHNV and CDR2 YYDKDF (reference sequence). In nucleotides, the CDR3 is TGTGCCACCAGCAGAGATCGGGTTACCACAGATACGCAGTATTTT. Translating gives CATSRDRVTTDTQYF.

This clonotype has just a few counts. The genes are TRBV15 and TRBJ1-5; D ambiguous. Germline V gives CDR1 LNHNV, CDR2 YYDKDF (reference sequence). V lost 0 bases and J 1 base, leaving 13 bases between the germline ends. This CDR3 has 17 residues. CDR3 loop: CATSRDPAGSSNQPQHF. Here the CDR3 DNA reads TGTGCCACCAGCAGAGATCCGGCGGGGTCAAGCAATCAGCCCCAGCATTTT.

This clonotype has at least ten counts. V gene TRBV5-5 combines with J gene TRBJ1-1, with 10 bases fitting TRBD1. CDR1 and CDR2 from the germline V gene are SGHKS and YYEKEE (reference sequence). This CDR3 region has 16 residues. The V and J ends lost 1 base and 3 bases, in that order; junction bases with no gene match: 6. Here the CDR3 DNA reads TGTGCCAGCAGCTTGACCGGGACAGGGGTAGACACTGAAGCTTTCTTT. Protein sequence: CASSLTGTGVDTEAFF.

The CDR3: CASSTGDRGSEGYTF. The CDR3, as DNA: TGTGCCAGCAGCACTGGGGACAGGGGTTCTGAGGGCTACACCTTC. The chain uses TRBV21-1 and TRBJ1-2; the table calls TRBD1, which could not be checked here. TRBV21-1 is labeled a pseudogene. This CDR3 spans 15 amino acids.

This clonotype was observed a handful of times. V usage is TRBV7-9 and J usage is TRBJ1-1, with a possible D match to TRBD1 (5 bases). Germline CDR1 is SEHNR and CDR2 is FQNEAQ (reference sequence). Trimming took off 1 base at V and 10 bases at J, with 10 bases between the two ends. The CDR3 sequence is 12 residues long. CDR3 sequence (DNA): TGTGCCAGCAGCTTAGGAGGGGAAGGAGCTTTCTTT. Protein: CASSLGGEGAFF. The full variable domain, with the rest looked up from reference TRBV7-9 and TRBJ1-1, is DTGVSQNPRHKITKRGQNVTFRCDPISEHNRLYWYRQTLGQGPEFLTYFQNEAQLEKSRLLSDRFSAERPKGSFSTLEIQRTEQGDSAMYLCASSLGGEGAFFGQGTRLTVV.

CDR3 region: CASSLQGLNQPQHF. The DNA of the CDR3 is TGTGCCAGCAGCCTACAGGGACTCAATCAGCCCCAGCATTTT. This chain links TRBV7-2 with TRBJ1-5, with D perhaps TRBD1 (6 bases). The V end lost 5 bases, the J end lost 3 bases, and 11 bases lay between the germline ends. CDR3 length: 14 amino acids. Germline CDR1 reads SGHTA; CDR2 reads FQGNSA.

CDR3 loop: CASSLSFGGLPLNEQFF. In nucleotides, the CDR3 is TGTGCCAGCAGCTTGTCTTTCGGGGGACTACCCCTCAATGAGCAGTTCTTC. V gene TRBV5-5 combines with J gene TRBJ2-1, with 7 nucleotides matching TRBD2. The CDR3 totals 17 residues. Germline assignment: CDR1 SGHKS and CDR2 YYEKEE (reference sequence). V was pared by 1 base and J by 6 bases, with 13 bases of the junction left unmatched. Full variable domain (missing parts from reference TRBV5-5 and TRBJ2-1): DAGVTQSPTHLIKTRGQQVTLRCSPISGHKSVSWYQQVLGQGPQFIFQYYEKEERGRGNFPDRFSARQFPNYSSELNVNALLLGDSALYLCASSLSFGGLPLNEQFFGPGTRLTVL.

The chain uses TRBV12-3 or TRBV12-4 and TRBJ1-1; 7 nucleotides agree with TRBD1. V shed 7 bases, J shed 4 bases, and the junction held 15 bases outside the gene matches. The CDR3 covers 16 residues. Here the CDR3 DNA reads TGTGCCAGCACCTTAGGGGCCGGGACAGCCTCCACTGAAGCTTTCTTT. It translates to CASTLGAGTASTEAFF.

This clonotype was counted between two and nine times. This chain uses TRBV6-2 or TRBV6-3 with TRBJ1-5; TRBD1 agrees at 7 bases. Germline lookup yields CDR1 MNHEY and CDR2 SVGEGT. The CDR3 is 17 amino acids. J was trimmed by 1 base and V by 6 bases; bases with no gene match: 12. CDR3 sequence reads: CASRPPTGVGSNQPQHF. CDR3 DNA: TGTGCCAGCAGGCCTCCCACAGGGGTTGGGAGCAATCAGCCCCAGCATTTT.